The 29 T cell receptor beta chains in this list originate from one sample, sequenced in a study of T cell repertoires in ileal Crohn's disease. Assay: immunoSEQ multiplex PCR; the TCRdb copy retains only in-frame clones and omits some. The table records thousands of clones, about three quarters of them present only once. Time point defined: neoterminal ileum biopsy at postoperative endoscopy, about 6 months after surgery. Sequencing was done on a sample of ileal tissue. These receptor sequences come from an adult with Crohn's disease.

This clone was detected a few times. CDR3 sequence: CASSRAGLETQYF. CDR3 in DNA: TGTGCCAGCAGCAGAGCGGGTCTCGAGACCCAGTACTTC. The chain joins TRBV5-8 to TRBJ2-5; perhaps TRBD2 as D (6 bases). The V gene lost 4 bases and the J gene lost 5 bases, with 12 bases spanning the gap. Germline V lookup: CDR1 SGHTS, CDR2 YDEGEE. The length of the CDR3 is 13 residues.

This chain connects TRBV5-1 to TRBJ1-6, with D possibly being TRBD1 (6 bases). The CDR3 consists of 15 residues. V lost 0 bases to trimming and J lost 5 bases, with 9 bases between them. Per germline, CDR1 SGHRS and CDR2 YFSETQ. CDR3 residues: CASSLATGNNSPLHF. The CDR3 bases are TGCGCCAGCAGCTTGGCTACAGGGAATAATTCACCCCTCCACTTT.

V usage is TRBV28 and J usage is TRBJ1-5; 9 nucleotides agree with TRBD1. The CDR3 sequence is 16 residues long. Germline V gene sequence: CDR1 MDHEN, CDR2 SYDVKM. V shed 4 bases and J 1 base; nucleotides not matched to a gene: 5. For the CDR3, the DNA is TGTGCCAGCAGTTCCGGGACAGGGTTGAGCAATCAGCCCCAGCATTTT. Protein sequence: CASSSGTGLSNQPQHF.

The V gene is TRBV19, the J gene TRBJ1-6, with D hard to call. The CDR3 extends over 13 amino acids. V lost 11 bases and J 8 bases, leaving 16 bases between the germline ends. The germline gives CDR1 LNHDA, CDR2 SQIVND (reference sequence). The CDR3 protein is CASRWGADSPLHF. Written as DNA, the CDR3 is TGTGCCTCTCGGTGGGGAGCGGATTCACCCCTCCACTTT.

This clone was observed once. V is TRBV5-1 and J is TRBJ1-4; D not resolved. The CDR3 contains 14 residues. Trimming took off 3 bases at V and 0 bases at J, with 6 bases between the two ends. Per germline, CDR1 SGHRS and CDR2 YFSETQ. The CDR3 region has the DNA TGCGCCAGCAGCTCGTCCTCAACTAATGAAAAACTGTTTTTT. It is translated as CASSSSSTNEKLFF.

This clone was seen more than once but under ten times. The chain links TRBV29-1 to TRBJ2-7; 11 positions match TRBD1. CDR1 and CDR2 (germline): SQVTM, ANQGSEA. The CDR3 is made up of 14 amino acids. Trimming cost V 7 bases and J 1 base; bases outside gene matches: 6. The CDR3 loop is CSAAGTGGSYEQYF. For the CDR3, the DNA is TGCAGCGCCGCCGGGACAGGGGGGTCCTACGAGCAGTACTTC.

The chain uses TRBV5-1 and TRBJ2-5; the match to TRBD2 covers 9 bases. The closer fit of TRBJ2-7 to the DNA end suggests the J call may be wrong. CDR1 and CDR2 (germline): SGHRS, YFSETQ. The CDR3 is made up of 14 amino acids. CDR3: CASSLASGDYEQYF. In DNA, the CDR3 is TGCGCCAGCAGCTTAGCTAGCGGGGACTACGAGCAGTACTTC.

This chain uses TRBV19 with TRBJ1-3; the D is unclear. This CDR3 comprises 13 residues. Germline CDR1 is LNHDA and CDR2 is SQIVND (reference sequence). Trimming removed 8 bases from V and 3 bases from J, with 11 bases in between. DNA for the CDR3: TGTGCCAGTTTACCGAATAGTGGAAACACCATATATTTT. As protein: CASLPNSGNTIYF.

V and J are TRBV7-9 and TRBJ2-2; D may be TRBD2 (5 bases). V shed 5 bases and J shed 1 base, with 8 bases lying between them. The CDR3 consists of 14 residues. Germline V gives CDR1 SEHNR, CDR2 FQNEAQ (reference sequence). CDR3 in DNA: TGTGCCAGCAGCCTAAGCGGGAACACCGGGGAGCTGTTTTTT. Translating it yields CASSLSGNTGELFF.

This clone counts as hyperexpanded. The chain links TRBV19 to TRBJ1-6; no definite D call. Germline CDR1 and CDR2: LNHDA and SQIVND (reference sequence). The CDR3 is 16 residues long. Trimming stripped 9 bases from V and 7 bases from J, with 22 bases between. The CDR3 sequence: CASQPKEGGTNSPLHF. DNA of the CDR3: TGTGCCAGCCAACCCAAAGAAGGCGGCACAAATTCACCCCTCCACTTT. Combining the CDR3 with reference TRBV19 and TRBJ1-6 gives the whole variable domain DGGITQSPKYLFRKEGQNVTLSCEQNLNHDAMYWYRQDPGQGLRLIYYSQIVNDFQKGDIAEGYSVSREKKESFPLTVTSAQKNPTAFYLCASQPKEGGTNSPLHFGNGTRLTVT.

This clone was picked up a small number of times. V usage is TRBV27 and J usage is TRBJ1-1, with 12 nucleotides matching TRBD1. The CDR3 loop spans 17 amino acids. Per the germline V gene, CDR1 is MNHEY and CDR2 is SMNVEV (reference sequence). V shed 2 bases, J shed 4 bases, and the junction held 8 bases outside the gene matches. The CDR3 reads CASSLGGDRGLGTEAFF. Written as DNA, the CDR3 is TGTGCCAGCAGTTTAGGGGGGGACAGGGGGCTAGGCACTGAAGCTTTCTTT.

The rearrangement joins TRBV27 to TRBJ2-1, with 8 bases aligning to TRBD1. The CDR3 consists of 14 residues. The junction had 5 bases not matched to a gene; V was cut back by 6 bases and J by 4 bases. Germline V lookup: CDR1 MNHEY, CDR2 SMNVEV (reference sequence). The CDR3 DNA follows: TGTGCCAGCAGCGGACAGGGTTTATACAATGAGCAGTTCTTC. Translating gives CASSGQGLYNEQFF.

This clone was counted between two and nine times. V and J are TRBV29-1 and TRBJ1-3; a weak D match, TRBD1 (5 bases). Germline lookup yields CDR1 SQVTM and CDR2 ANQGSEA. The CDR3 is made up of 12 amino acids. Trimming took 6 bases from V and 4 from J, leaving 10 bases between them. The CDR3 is CSVGGFGNTIYF. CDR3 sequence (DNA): TGCAGCGTGGGGGGATTCGGAAACACCATATATTTT.

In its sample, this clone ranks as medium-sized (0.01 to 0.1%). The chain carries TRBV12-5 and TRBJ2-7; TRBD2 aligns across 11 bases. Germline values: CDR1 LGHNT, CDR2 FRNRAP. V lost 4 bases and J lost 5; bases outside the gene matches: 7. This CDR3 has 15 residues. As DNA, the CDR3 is TGTGCTAGTGGTTCCTTAGCGGGGGGGCCCCACGAGCAGTACTTC. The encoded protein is CASGSLAGGPHEQYF.

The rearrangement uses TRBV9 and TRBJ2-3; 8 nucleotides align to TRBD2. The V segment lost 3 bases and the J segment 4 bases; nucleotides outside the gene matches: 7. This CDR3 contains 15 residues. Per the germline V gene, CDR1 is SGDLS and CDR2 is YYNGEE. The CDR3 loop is CASSAPGLGPDTQYF. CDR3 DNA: TGTGCCAGCAGCGCACCGGGACTAGGCCCAGATACGCAGTATTTT.

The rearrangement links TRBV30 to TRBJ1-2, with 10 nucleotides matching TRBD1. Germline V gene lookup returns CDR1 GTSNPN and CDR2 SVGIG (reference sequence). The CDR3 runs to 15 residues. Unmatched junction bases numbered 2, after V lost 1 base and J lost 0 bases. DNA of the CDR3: TGTGCCTGGAGTGGACAGGGGGCGTCTAACTATGGCTACACCTTC. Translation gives CAWSGQGASNYGYTF.

CDR3 DNA: TGTGCCAGCAGTTTCTCGGAGAACTATAATTCACCCCTCCACTTT. Protein sequence: CASSFSENYNSPLHF. V and J are TRBV6-6 and TRBJ1-6; no clear D. V was cut by 4 bases and J by 3 bases, with 10 bases left in between. This CDR3 has 15 residues. Germline V CDR1 and CDR2: MNHNY, SVGAGI (reference sequence).

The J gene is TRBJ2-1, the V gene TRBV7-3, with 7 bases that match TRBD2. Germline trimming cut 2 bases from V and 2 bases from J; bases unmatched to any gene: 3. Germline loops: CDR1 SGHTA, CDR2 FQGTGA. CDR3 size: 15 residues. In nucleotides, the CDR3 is TGTGCCAGCAGCTTAGGCGGGGGTGCCTACAATGAGCAGTTCTTC. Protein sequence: CASSLGGGAYNEQFF.

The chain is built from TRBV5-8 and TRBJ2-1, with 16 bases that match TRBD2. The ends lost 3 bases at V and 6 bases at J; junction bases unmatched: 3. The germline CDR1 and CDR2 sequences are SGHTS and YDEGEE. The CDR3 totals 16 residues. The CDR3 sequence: CASSSGTSGRANEQFF. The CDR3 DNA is TGTGCCAGCAGCTCCGGGACTAGCGGGAGGGCCAATGAGCAGTTCTTC. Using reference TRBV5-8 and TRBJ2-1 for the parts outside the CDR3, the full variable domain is EAGVTQSPTHLIKTRGQQATLRCSPISGHTSVYWYQQALGLGLQFLLWYDEGEERNRGNFPPRFSGRQFPNYSSELNVNALELEDSALYLCASSSGTSGRANEQFFGPGTRLTVL.

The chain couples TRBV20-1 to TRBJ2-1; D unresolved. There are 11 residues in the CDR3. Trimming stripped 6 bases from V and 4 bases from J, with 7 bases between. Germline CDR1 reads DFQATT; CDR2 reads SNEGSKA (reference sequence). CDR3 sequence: CSASFYNEQFF. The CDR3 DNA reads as TGCAGTGCGTCCTTTTACAATGAGCAGTTCTTC.

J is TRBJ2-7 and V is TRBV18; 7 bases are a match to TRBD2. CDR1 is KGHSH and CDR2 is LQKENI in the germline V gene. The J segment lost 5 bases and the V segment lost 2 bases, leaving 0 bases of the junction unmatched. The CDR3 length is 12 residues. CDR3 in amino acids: CASSPSGNEQYF. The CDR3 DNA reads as TGTGCCAGCTCACCAAGCGGGAACGAGCAGTACTTC. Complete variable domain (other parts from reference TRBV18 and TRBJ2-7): NAGVMQNPRHLVRRRGQEARLRCSPMKGHSHVYWYRQLPEEGLKFMVYLQKENIIDESGMPKERFSAEFPKEGPSILRIQQVVRGDSAAYFCASSPSGNEQYFGPGTRLTVT.

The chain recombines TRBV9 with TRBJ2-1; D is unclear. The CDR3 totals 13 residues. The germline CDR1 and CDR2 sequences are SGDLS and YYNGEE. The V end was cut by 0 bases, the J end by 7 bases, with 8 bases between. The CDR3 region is CASSVGSPNEQFF. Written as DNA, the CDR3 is TGTGCCAGCAGCGTAGGGAGCCCTAATGAGCAGTTCTTC.

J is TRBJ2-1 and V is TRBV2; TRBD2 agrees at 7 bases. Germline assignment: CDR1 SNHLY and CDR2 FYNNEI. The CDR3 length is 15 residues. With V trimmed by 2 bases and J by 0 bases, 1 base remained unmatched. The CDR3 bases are TGTGCCAGCAGTGAAAGCGGGAACTCCTACAATGAGCAGTTCTTC. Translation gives CASSESGNSYNEQFF.

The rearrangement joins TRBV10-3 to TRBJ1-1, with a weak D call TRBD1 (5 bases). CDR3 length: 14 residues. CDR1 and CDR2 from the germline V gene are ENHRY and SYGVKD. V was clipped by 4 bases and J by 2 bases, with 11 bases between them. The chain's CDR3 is CAISGDSLNTEAFF. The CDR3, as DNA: TGTGCCATCAGTGGTGACAGCCTCAACACTGAAGCTTTCTTT.

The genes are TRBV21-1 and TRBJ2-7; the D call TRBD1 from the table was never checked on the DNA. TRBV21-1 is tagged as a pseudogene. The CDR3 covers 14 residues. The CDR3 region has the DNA TGTGCCAGCAGCAAAGTAGCAGGGGGGTACGAGCAGTACTTC. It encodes CASSKVAGGYEQYF.

The CDR3 nucleotides read TGTGCCAGCGTGGACAAGGGGGCCTACGAGCAGTACTTC. Its protein product is CASVDKGAYEQYF. V and J are TRBV2 and TRBJ2-7, with D maybe TRBD1 (6 bases). Germline assignment: CDR1 SNHLY and CDR2 FYNNEI. Trimming removed 8 bases at V and 2 bases at J, with 13 bases between. This CDR3 contains 13 residues.

The CDR3 DNA reads TGCGCCAGCAGCCTCGGACAGGGGGACTATGGCTACACCTTC. Its protein product is CASSLGQGDYGYTF. This chain joins TRBV4-3 and TRBJ1-2, with 10 bases fitting TRBD1. Trimming removed 4 bases from V and 3 bases from J; junction bases left unmatched: 2. This CDR3 is 14 amino acids long. CDR1 and CDR2 from the germline V gene are LGHNA and YSLEER.

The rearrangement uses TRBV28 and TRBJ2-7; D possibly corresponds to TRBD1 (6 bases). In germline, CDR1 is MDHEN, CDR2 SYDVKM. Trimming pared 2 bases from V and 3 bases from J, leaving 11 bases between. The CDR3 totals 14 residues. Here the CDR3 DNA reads TGTGCCAGCAGTTTAGGGACACGAAACTACGAGCAGTACTTC. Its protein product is CASSLGTRNYEQYF.

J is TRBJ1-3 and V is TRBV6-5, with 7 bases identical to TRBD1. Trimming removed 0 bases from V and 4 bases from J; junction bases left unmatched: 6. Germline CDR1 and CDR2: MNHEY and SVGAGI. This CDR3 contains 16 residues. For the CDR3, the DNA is TGTGCCAGCAGTTACTCCGGGCAGGGGGTCGGAAACACCATATATTTT. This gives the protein CASSYSGQGVGNTIYF.